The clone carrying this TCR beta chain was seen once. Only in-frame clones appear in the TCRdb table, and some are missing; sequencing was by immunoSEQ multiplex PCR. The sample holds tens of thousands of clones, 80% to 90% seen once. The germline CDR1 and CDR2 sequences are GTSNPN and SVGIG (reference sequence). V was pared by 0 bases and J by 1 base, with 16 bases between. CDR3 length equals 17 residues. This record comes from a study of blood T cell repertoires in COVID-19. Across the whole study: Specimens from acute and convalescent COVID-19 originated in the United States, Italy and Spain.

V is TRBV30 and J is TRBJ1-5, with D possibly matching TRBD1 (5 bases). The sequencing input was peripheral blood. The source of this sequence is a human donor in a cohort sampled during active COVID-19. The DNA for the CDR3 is TGTGCCTGGAGTGTGGGGGGACCCCTCCTCAGCAATCAGCCCCAGCATTTT. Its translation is CAWSVGGPLLSNQPQHF.